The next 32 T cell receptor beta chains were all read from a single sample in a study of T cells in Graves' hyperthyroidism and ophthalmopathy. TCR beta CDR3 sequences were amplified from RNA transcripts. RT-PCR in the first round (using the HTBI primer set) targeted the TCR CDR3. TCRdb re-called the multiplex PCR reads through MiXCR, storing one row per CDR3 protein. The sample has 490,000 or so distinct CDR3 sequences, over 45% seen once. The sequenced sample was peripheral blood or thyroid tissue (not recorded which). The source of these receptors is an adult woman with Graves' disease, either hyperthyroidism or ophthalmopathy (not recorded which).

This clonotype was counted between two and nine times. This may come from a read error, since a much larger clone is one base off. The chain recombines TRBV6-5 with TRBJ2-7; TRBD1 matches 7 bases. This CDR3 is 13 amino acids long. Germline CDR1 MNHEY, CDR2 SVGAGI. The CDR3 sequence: CASSWTGSYEQHF. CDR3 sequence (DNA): TGTGCCAGCAGTTGGACAGGTTCCTACGAGCAGCACTTC.

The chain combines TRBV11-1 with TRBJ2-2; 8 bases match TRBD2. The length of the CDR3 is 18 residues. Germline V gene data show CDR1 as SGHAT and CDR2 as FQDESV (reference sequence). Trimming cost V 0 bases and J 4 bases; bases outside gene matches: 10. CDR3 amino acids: CASSLAPHSAGVTGELFF. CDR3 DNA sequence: TGTGCCAGCAGCTTAGCGCCCCACTCAGCGGGAGTCACCGGGGAGCTGTTTTTT.

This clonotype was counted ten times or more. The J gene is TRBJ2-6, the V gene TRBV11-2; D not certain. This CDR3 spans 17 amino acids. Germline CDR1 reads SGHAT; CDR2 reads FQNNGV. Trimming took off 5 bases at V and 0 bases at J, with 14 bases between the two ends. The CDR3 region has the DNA TGTGCCAGCAGCCTTAGGATGGGCAGCTCTGGGGCCAACGTCCTGACTTTC. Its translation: CASSLRMGSSGANVLTF.

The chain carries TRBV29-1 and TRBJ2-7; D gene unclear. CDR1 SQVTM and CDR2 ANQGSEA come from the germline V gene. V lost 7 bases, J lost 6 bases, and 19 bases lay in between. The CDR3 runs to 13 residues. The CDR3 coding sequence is TGCAGCGCAACGGGCCTGGGAACGGGCGAGCAGTACTTC. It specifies CSATGLGTGEQYF.

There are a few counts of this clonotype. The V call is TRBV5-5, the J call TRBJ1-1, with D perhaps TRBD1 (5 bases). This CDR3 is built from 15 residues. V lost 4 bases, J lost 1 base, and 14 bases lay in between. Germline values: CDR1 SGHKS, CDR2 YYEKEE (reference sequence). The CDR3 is CASSTTGLPNTEAFF. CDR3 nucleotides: TGTGCCAGCAGCACAACGGGGCTTCCGAACACTGAAGCTTTCTTT.

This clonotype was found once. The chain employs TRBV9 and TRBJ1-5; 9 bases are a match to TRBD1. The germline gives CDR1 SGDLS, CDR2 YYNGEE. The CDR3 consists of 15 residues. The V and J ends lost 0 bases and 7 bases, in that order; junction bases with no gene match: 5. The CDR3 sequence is CASSVGTGAGQPQHF. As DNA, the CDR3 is TGTGCCAGCAGCGTAGGGACAGGGGCGGGGCAGCCCCAGCATTTT.

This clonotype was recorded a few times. CDR3 loop: CASSLEGTGTQYF. The DNA of the CDR3 is TGTGCCAGCAGCTTAGAGGGGACAGGGACCCAGTACTTC. V is TRBV7-2 and J is TRBJ2-5; 8 positions match TRBD1. Trimming took 1 base from V and 7 from J; bases not matched to a gene: 2. This CDR3 region has 13 residues. The germline V gene encodes CDR1 SGHTA and CDR2 FQGNSA.

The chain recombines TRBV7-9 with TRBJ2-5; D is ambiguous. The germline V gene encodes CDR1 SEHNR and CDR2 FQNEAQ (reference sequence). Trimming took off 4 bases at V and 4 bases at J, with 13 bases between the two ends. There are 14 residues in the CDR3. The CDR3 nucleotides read TGTGCCAGCAGCTACCGGTCCCCGGGAGAGACCCAGTACTTC. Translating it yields CASSYRSPGETQYF.

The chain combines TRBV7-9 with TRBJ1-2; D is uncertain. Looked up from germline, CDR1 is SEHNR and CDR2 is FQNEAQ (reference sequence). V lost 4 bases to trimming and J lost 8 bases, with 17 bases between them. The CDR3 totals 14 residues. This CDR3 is CASSSARAGWGYTF. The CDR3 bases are TGTGCCAGCAGCTCCGCCCGAGCGGGATGGGGCTACACCTTC.

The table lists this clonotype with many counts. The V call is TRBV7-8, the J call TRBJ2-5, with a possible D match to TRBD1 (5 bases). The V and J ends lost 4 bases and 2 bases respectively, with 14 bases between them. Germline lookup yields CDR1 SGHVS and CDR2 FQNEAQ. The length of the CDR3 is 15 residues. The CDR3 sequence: CASSSPLKGQETQYF. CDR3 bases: TGTGCCAGCAGCTCCCCACTCAAGGGGCAAGAGACCCAGTACTTC.

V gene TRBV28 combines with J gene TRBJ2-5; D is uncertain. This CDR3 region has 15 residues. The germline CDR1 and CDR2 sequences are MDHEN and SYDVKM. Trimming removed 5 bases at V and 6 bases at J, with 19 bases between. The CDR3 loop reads CASSLTQTVIQTQYF. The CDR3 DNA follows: TGTGCCAGCAGTCTAACCCAGACTGTAATCCAGACCCAGTACTTC.

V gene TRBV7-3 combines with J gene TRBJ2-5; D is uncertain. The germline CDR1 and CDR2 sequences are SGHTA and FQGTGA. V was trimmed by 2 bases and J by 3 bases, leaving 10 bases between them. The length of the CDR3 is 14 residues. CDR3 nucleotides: TGTGCCAGCAGCTTAGCGGCTGATGAAGAGACCCAGTACTTC. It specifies CASSLAADEETQYF.

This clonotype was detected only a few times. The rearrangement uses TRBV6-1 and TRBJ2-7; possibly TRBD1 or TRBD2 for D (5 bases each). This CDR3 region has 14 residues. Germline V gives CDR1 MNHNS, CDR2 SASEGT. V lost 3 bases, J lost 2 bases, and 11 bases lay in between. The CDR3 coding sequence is TGTGCCAGCAGTGATTTGAGGGGTGCCTACGAGCAGTACTTC. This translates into CASSDLRGAYEQYF.

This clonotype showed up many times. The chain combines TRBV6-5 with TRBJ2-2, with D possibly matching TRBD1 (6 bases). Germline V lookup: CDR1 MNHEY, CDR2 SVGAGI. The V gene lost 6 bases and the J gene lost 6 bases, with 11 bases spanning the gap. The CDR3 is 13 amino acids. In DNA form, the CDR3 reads TGTGCCAGCAGATCCGAGGGGGCCGGGGAGCTGTTTTTT. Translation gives CASRSEGAGELFF.

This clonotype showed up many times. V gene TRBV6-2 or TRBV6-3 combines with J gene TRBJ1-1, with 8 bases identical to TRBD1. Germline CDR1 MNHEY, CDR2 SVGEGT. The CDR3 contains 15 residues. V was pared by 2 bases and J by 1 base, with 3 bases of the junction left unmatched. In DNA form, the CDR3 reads TGTGCCAGCAGTTACGGTGACAGGGGGAACACTGAAGCTTTCTTT. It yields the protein CASSYGDRGNTEAFF.

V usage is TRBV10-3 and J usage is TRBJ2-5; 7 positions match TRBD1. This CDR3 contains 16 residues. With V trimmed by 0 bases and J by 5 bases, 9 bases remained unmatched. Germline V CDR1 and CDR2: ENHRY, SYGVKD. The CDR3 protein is CAISESKGAWGETQYF. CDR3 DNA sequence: TGTGCCATCAGTGAGTCGAAGGGGGCTTGGGGGGAGACCCAGTACTTC.

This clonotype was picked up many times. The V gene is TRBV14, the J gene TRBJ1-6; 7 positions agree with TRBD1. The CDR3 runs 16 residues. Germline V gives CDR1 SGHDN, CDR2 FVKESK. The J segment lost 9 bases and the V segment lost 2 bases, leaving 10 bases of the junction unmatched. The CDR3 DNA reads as TGTGCCAGCAGCCAATTCGGTCGGGACAGCGGTTCACCCCTCCACTTT. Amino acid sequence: CASSQFGRDSGSPLHF. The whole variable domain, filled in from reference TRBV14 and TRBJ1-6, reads EAGVTQFPSHSVIEKGQTVTLRCDPISGHDNLYWYRRVMGKEIKFLLHFVKESKQDESGMPNNRFLAERTGGTYSTLKVQPAELEDSGVYFCASSQFGRDSGSPLHFGNGTRLTVT.

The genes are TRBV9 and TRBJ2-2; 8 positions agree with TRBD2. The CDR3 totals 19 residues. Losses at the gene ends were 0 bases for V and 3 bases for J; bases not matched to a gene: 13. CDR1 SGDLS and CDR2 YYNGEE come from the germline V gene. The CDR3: CASSVATKRELADTGELFF. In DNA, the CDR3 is TGTGCCAGCAGCGTAGCTACAAAGAGAGAACTAGCGGACACCGGGGAGCTGTTTTTT.

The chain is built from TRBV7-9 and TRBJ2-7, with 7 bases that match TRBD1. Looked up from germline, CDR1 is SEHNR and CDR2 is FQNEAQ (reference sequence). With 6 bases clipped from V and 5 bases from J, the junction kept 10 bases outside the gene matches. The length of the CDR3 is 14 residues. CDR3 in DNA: TGTGCCAGCAGACCACCGACAGGGTACCACGAGCAGTACTTC. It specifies CASRPPTGYHEQYF.

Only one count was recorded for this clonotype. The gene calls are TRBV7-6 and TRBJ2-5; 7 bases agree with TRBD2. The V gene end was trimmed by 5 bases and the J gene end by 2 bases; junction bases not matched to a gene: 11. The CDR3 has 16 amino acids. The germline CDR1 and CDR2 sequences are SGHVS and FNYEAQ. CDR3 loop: CASSRGGGGLQETQYF. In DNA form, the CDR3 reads TGTGCCAGCAGCAGAGGCGGCGGGGGATTACAAGAGACCCAGTACTTC.

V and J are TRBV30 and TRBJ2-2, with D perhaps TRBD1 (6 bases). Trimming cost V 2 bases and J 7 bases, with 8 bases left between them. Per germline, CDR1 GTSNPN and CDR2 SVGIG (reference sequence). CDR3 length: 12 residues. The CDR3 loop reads CAWSQGIGELFF. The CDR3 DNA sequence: TGTGCCTGGAGTCAGGGGATCGGGGAGCTGTTTTTT.

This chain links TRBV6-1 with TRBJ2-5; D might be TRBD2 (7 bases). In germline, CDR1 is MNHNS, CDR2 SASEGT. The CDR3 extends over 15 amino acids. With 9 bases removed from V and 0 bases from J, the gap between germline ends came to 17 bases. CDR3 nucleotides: TGTGCCAGTGCGGGAGTAGGGGGGTACCAAGAGACCCAGTACTTC. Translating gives CASAGVGGYQETQYF.

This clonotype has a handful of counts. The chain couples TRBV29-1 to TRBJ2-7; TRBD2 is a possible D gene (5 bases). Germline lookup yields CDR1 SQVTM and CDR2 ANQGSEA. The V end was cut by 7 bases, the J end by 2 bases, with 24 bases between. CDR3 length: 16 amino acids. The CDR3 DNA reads TGCAGCGCGTCGACTACTGCTTCGACCTGGACCTACGAGCAGTACTTC. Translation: CSASTTASTWTYEQYF.

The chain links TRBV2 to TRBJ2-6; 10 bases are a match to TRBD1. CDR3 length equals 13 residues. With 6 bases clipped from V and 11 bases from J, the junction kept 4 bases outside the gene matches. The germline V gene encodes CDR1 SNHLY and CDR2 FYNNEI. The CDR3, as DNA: TGTGCCAGCAGGCGACAGGGGGCGGACGTCCTGACTTTC. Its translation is CASRRQGADVLTF.

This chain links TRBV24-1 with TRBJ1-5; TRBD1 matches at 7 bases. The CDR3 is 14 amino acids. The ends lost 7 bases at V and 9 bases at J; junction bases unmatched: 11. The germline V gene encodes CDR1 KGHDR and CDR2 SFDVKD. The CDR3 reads CATSPRQGDRPQHF. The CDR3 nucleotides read TGTGCCACCAGCCCTAGACAGGGTGATCGGCCCCAGCATTTT.

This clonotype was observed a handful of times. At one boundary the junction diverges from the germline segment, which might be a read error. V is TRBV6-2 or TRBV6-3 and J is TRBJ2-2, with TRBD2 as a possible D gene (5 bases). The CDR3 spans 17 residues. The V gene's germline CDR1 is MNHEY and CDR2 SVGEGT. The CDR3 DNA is TGTGCCAGCAGTCACTCTCGGCTAGTCCGGGGCACCGGGGAGCTGTTTTTT. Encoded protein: CASSHSRLVRGTGELFF.

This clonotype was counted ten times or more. CDR3 bases: TGTGCCAGCAGCTTAGGACAGGTCTATAATTCACCCCTCCACTTT. Encoded protein: CASSLGQVYNSPLHF. V gene TRBV11-2 combines with J gene TRBJ1-6; D may be TRBD1 (6 bases). Germline assignment: CDR1 SGHAT and CDR2 FQNNGV. This CDR3 spans 15 amino acids. V was trimmed by 1 base and J by 3 bases, leaving 7 bases between them.

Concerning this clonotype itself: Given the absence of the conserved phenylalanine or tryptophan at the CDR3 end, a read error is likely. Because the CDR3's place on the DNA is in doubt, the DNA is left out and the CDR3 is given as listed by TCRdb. CDR3 region: CASSKAGHS. This sequence joins TRBV9 and TRBJ1-6. Germline V gives CDR1 SGDLS, CDR2 YYNGEE. From its first to its last residue, the CDR3 has 9 amino acids.

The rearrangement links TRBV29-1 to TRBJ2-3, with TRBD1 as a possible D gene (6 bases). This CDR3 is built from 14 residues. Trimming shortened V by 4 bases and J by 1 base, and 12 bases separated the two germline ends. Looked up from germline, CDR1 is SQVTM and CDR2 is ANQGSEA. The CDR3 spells CSVARAGGTDTQYF. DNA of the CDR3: TGCAGCGTTGCGCGGGCAGGGGGCACAGATACGCAGTATTTT.

CDR3 DNA sequence: TGTGCCAGCAGTTTAACCGGCGGGGGGGCTCCGGATGGCTACACCTTC. Translation gives CASSLTGGGAPDGYTF. V is TRBV28 and J is TRBJ1-2; a weak D match, TRBD1 (6 bases). Trimming took 2 bases from V and 6 from J, leaving 19 bases between them. There are 16 residues in the CDR3. The V gene's germline CDR1 is MDHEN and CDR2 SYDVKM.

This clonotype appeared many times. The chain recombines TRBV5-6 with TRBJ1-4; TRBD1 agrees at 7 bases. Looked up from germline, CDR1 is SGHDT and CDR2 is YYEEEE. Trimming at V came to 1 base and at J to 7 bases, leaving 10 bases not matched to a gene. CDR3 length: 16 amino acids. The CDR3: CASSLSSDREVEKLFF. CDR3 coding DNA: TGTGCCAGCAGCTTGAGTTCTGACAGGGAGGTTGAAAAACTGTTTTTT. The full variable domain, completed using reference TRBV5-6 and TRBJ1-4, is DAGVTQSPTHLIKTRGQQVTLRCSPKSGHDTVSWYQQALGQGPQFIFQYYEEEERQRGNFPDRFSGHQFPNYSSELNVNALLLGDSALYLCASSLSSDREVEKLFFGSGTQLSVL.

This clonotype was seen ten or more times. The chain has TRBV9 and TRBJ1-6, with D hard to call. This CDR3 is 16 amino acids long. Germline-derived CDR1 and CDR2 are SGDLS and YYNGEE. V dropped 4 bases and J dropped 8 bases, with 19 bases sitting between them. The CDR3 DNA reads TGTGCCAGCAGCCCAACAAGCTACCCTAAGGATTCACCCCTCCACTTT. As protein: CASSPTSYPKDSPLHF.